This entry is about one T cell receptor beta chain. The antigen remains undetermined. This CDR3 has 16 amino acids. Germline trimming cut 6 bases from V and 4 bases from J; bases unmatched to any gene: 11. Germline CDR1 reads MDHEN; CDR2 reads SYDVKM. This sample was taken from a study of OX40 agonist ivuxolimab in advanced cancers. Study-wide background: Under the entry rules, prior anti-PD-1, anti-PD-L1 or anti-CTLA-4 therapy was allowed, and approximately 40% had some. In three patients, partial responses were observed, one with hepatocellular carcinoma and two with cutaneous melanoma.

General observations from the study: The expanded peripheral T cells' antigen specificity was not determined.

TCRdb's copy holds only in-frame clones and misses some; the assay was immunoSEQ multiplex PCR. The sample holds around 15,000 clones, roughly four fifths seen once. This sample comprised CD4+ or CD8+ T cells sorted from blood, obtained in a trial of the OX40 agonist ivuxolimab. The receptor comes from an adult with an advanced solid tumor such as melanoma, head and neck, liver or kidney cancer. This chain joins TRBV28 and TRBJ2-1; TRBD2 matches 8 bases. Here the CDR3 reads CASRPLGAGVYNEQFF. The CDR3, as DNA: TGTGCCAGCAGGCCCCTCGGAGCGGGAGTATACAATGAGCAGTTCTTC.